These T cell receptor beta chains were read from a single sample in a study of blood T cell repertoires in COVID-19. Using immunoSEQ multiplex PCR, the repertoire was profiled, and TCRdb retains in-frame clones only, with some absent. The sample holds about 170,000 clones, around 80% seen once. The sample was PBMCs or T cells enriched from blood (not recorded which). Source of these receptors: a woman in her 70s in a cohort exposed to, infected with or recovered from COVID-19 (not recorded which). Both conserved end residues are part of each CDR3. The order of the fields is J gene, V gene, CDR3 protein.

>TRBJ2-1|TRBV3-1/TRBV3-2
CASSLGLVGNEQFF
>TRBJ1-5|TRBV28
CASSLWGGSQPQHF
>TRBJ2-1|TRBV19
CASSRDSLAGGWNEQFF
>TRBJ2-5|TRBV12-3/TRBV12-4
CASSSRETQYF
>TRBJ2-5|TRBV5-4
CATVLGLAGPRRHQETQYF
>TRBJ1-5|TRBV19
CASTRGSNQPQHF
>TRBJ1-2|TRBV28
CASSLVTGSGYTF
>TRBJ2-7|TRBV25-1
CASSPTGPGNEQYF
>TRBJ2-7|TRBV6-2/TRBV6-3
CASSYSRVGGEQYF
>TRBJ1-6|TRBV27
CASSVVGSPLHF
>TRBJ2-1|TRBV11-2
CASSPRQGAFNEQFF
>TRBJ1-1|TRBV5-1
CASSLPGDTEAFF
>TRBJ2-7|TRBV7-4
CASSLESTHYEQYF